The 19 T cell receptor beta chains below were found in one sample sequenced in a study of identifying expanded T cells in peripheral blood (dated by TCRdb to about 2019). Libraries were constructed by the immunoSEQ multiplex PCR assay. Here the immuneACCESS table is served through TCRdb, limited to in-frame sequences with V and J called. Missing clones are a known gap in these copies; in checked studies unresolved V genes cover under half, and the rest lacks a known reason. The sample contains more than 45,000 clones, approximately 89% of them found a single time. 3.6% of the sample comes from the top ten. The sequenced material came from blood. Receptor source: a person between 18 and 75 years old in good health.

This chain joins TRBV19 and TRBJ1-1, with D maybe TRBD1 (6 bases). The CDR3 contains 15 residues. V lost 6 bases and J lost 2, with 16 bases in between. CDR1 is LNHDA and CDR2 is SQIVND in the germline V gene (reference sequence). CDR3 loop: CASRRKGGANTEAFF. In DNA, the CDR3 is TGTGCCAGTAGACGGAAGGGGGGCGCAAACACTGAAGCTTTCTTT.

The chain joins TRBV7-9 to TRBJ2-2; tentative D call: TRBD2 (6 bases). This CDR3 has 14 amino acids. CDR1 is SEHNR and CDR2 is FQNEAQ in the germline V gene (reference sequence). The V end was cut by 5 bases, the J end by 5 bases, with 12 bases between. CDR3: CASSARDWTGELFF. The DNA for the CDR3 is TGTGCCAGCAGCGCCCGGGACTGGACCGGGGAGCTGTTTTTT. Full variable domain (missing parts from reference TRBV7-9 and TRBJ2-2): DTGVSQNPRHKITKRGQNVTFRCDPISEHNRLYWYRQTLGQGPEFLTYFQNEAQLEKSRLLSDRFSAERPKGSFSTLEIQRTEQGDSAMYLCASSARDWTGELFFGEGSRLTVL.

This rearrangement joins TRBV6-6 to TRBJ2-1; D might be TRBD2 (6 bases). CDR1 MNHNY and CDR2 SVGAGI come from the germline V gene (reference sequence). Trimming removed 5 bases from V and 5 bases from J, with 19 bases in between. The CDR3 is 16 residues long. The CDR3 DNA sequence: TGTGCCAGCAGTGGGGGGAGAACCCTAGGTAACAATGAGCAGTTCTTC. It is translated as CASSGGRTLGNNEQFF.

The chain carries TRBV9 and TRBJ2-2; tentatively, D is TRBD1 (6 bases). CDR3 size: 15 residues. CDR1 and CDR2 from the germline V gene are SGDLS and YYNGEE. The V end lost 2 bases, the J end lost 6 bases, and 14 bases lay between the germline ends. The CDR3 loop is CASSVHVQGPGELFF. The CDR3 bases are TGTGCCAGCAGCGTCCATGTCCAGGGGCCCGGGGAGCTGTTTTTT. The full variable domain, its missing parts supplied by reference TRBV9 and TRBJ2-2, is DSGVTQTPKHLITATGQRVTLRCSPRSGDLSVYWYQQSLDQGLQFLIQYYNGEERAKGNILERFSAQQFPDLHSELNLSSLELGDSALYFCASSVHVQGPGELFFGEGSRLTVL.

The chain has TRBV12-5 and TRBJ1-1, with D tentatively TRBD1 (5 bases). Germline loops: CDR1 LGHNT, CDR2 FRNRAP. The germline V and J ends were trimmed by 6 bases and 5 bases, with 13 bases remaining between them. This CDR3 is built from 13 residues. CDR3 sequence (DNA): TGTGCTAGTGGGAGGGGTGATAGGACTGAAGCTTTCTTT. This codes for CASGRGDRTEAFF.

In DNA, the CDR3 is TGTGCCAGCAGCTTGGGGCCACAGGGGGCTAATTCACCCCTCCACTTT. As protein: CASSLGPQGANSPLHF. The chain combines TRBV5-4 with TRBJ1-6, with TRBD1 matching 9 bases. V lost 0 bases and J lost 6; bases outside the gene matches: 4. CDR1 and CDR2 (germline): SGHNT, YYREEE (reference sequence). This CDR3 region has 16 residues.

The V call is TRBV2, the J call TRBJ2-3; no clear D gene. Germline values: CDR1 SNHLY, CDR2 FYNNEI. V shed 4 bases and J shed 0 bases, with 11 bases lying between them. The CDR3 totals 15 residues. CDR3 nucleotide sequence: TGTGCCAGCAGTGGGGGTAGCCTGAGCACAGATACGCAGTATTTT. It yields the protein CASSGGSLSTDTQYF.

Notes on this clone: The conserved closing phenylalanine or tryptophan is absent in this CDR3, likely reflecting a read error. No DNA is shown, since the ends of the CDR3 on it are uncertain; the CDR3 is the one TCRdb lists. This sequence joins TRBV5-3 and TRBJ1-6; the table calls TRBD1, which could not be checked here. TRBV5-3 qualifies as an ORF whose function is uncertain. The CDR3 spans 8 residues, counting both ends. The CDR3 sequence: CARSAGTD.

CDR3 sequence (DNA): TGTGCCAGCAGCACCGACAGGTTAGACAATGAGCAGTTCTTC. It specifies CASSTDRLDNEQFF. V usage is TRBV11-2 and J usage is TRBJ2-1; TRBD1 might be the D (6 bases). The CDR3 length is 14 residues. V shed 5 bases and J shed 5 bases, with 13 bases lying between them. Germline assignment: CDR1 SGHAT and CDR2 FQNNGV.

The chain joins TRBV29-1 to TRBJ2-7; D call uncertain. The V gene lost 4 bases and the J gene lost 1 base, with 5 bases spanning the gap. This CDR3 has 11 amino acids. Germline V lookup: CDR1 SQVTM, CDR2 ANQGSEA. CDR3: CSVVVSYEQYF. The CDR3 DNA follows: TGCAGCGTTGTGGTTTCCTACGAGCAGTACTTC.

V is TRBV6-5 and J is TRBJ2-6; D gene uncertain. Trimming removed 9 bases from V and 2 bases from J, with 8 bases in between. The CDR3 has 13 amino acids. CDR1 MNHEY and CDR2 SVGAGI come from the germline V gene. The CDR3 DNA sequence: TGTGCCAGTAAGAGGCCTGGGGCCAACGTCCTGACTTTC. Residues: CASKRPGANVLTF.

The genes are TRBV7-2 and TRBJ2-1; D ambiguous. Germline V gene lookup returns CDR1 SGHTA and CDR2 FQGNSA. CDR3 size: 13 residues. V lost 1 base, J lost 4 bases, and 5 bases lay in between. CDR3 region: CASSLGWYNEQFF. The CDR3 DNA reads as TGTGCCAGCAGCTTAGGATGGTACAATGAGCAGTTCTTC.

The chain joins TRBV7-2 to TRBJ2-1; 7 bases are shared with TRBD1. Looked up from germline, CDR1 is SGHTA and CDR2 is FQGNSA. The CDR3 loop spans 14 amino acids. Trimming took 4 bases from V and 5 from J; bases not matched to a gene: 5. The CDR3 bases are TGTGCCAGCAGCTCCCAAACAGGGGACAATGAGCAGTTCTTC. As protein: CASSSQTGDNEQFF.

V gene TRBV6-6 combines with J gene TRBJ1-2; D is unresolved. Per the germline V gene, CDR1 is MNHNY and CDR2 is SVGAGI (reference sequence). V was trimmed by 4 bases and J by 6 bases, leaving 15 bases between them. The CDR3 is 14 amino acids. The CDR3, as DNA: TGTGCCAGCAGTTCTGAAGCGGGGTTGGATGGCTACACCTTC. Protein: CASSSEAGLDGYTF.

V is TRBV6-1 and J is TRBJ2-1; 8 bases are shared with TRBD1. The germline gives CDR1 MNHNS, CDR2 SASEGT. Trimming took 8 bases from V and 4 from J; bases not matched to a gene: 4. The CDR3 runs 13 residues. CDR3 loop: CASSGQEYNEQFF. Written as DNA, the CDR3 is TGTGCCAGCTCGGGACAGGAATACAATGAGCAGTTCTTC.

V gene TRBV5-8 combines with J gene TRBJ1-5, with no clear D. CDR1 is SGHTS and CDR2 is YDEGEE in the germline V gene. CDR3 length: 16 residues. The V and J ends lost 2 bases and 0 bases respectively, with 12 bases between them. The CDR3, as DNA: TGTGCCAGCAGCTTCTTCGGGCAGGTTAGCAATCAGCCCCAGCATTTT. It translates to CASSFFGQVSNQPQHF.

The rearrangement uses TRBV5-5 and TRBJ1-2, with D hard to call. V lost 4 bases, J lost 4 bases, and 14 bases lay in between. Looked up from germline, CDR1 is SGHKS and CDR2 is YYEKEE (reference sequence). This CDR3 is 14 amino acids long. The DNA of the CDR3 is TGTGCCAGCAGCCCGGGTCTGACCTCCTATGGCTACACCTTC. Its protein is CASSPGLTSYGYTF.

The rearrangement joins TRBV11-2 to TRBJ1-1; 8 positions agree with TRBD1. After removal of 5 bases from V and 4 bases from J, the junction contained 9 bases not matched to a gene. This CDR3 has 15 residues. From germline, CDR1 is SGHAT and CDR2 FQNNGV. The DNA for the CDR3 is TGTGCCAGCAGCGACGCCGGGACAGGAGGCACTGAAGCTTTCTTT. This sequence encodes CASSDAGTGGTEAFF.

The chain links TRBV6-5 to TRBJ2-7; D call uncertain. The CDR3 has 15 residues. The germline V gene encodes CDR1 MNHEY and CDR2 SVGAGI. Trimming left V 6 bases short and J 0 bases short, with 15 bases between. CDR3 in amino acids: CASSRSPKFSYEQYF. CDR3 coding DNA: TGTGCCAGCAGCCGTTCCCCGAAGTTCTCCTACGAGCAGTACTTC.